This entry lists 21 T cell receptor beta chains sequenced from one sample in a study of blood T cells in healthy people across ages. Primers used in a second PCR of roughly 7 to 12 cycles were a sample-barcoded 5' primer and a J-beta primer mix. Via MiXCR, TCRdb re-called the 5' RACE reads, giving one row per CDR3 protein. The table has hundreds of thousands of distinct CDR3 sequences, 49% seen once. Source material: blood. These receptor sequences come from a woman between 55 and 75 years old in good health.

This clonotype was observed a handful of times. The chain joins TRBV7-2 to TRBJ2-7, with TRBD1 matching 10 bases. The CDR3 has 15 amino acids. Losses at the gene ends were 6 bases for V and 6 bases for J; bases not matched to a gene: 11. Germline V gene sequence: CDR1 SGHTA, CDR2 FQGNSA. CDR3: CASRSLGTGDPEQYF. CDR3 nucleotides: TGTGCCAGCAGGTCTCTTGGGACAGGGGATCCCGAGCAGTACTTC.

In its sample, this clonotype was seen once. The chain carries TRBV5-1 and TRBJ2-3; D is perhaps TRBD2 (6 bases). The CDR3 is 13 amino acids. Germline V CDR1 and CDR2: SGHRS, YFSETQ. V was shortened by 6 bases and J by 3 bases, with 11 bases between the two germline ends. The CDR3 is CASNERVTDTQYF. The CDR3 DNA follows: TGCGCCAGCAACGAGCGGGTGACAGATACGCAGTATTTT.

In its sample, this clonotype was seen a few times. The V gene is TRBV20-1, the J gene TRBJ2-1; D is unclear. V lost 0 bases and J 0 bases, leaving 12 bases between the germline ends. Germline V lookup: CDR1 DFQATT, CDR2 SNEGSKA (reference sequence). The CDR3 length is 16 residues. CDR3 amino acids: CSARDSSRSSYNEQFF. For the CDR3, the DNA is TGCAGTGCTAGAGATTCTAGTCGTAGCTCCTACAATGAGCAGTTCTTC.

This rearrangement joins TRBV29-1 to TRBJ2-5; 9 nucleotides line up with TRBD2. The CDR3 is 15 residues long. Germline V gene sequence: CDR1 SQVTM, CDR2 ANQGSEA. The V segment lost 3 bases and the J segment 2 bases; nucleotides outside the gene matches: 7. The CDR3 nucleotides are TGCAGCGTTGAGAGGCTAGCGGGGCCACAAGAGACCCAGTACTTC. This sequence encodes CSVERLAGPQETQYF.

The gene calls are TRBV7-2 and TRBJ2-5; 7 bases are shared with TRBD2. CDR3 length: 14 amino acids. Germline assignment: CDR1 SGHTA and CDR2 FQGNSA. The J segment lost 3 bases and the V segment lost 10 bases, leaving 11 bases of the junction unmatched. The CDR3 reads CANRLMAGEETQYF. The CDR3 DNA is TGTGCCAACAGGCTGATGGCGGGAGAAGAGACCCAGTACTTC.

The rearrangement uses TRBV7-9 and TRBJ1-5, with D possibly TRBD1 on 5 matching bases. Germline loops: CDR1 SEHNR, CDR2 FQNEAQ (reference sequence). CDR3 length equals 18 residues. Trimming left V 5 bases short and J 0 bases short, with 20 bases between. The CDR3 loop reads CASSQGGAAWSSNQPQHF. Here the CDR3 DNA reads TGTGCCAGCAGCCAGGGAGGGGCCGCATGGTCTAGCAATCAGCCCCAGCATTTT.

The rearrangement links TRBV27 to TRBJ1-2; maybe TRBD1 (5 bases). V was trimmed by 0 bases and J by 8 bases, leaving 16 bases between them. Germline assignment: CDR1 MNHEY and CDR2 SMNVEV (reference sequence). CDR3 size: 15 residues. CDR3 nucleotides: TGTGCCAGCAGTTTATCCCCAGGAGGGGCAAACGGCTACACCTTC. This encodes CASSLSPGGANGYTF.

The chain recombines TRBV7-9 with TRBJ2-1; D remains ambiguous. CDR1 is SEHNR, CDR2 FQNEAQ, per germline (reference sequence). This CDR3 has 15 amino acids. The germline V and J ends were trimmed by 1 base and 7 bases, with 14 bases remaining between them. DNA for the CDR3: TGTGCCAGCAGCTTAGGCACCCCCTTGGGGAATGAGCAGTTCTTC. It is translated as CASSLGTPLGNEQFF.

There are a few counts of this clonotype. J is TRBJ2-7 and V is TRBV20-1; 9 bases are a match to TRBD1. Trimming removed 5 bases from V and 4 bases from J; junction bases left unmatched: 6. The CDR3 consists of 13 residues. The V gene's germline CDR1 is DFQATT and CDR2 SNEGSKA (reference sequence). CDR3 bases: TGCAGTGCTGCAGGACAGGGGAGGTACGAGCAGTACTTC. It specifies CSAAGQGRYEQYF.

This chain connects TRBV28 to TRBJ2-7, with 8 bases fitting TRBD1. Germline trimming cut 10 bases from V and 4 bases from J; bases unmatched to any gene: 9. The CDR3 has 13 residues. CDR1 is MDHEN, CDR2 SYDVKM, per germline. This CDR3 reads CATQDRAVYEQYF. CDR3 DNA sequence: TGTGCCACCCAGGACAGGGCCGTATACGAGCAGTACTTC.

V and J are TRBV4-2 and TRBJ2-7, with TRBD2 as a possible D gene (6 bases). Deletions cut 1 base from V and 0 bases from J, with 7 bases between. CDR1 LGHNA and CDR2 YNFKEQ come from the germline V gene. The CDR3 has 14 amino acids. The CDR3 is CASSQGDFSYEQYF. CDR3 bases: TGTGCCAGCAGCCAAGGGGACTTCTCCTACGAGCAGTACTTC.

V is TRBV10-3 and J is TRBJ2-4, with D unclear. The end of the DNA is better explained by TRBJ2-7, so the J call may be wrong. This CDR3 contains 13 residues. Per the germline V gene, CDR1 is ENHRY and CDR2 is SYGVKD. The CDR3 sequence: CAISVGLRDEQYF. The CDR3 DNA sequence: TGTGCCATCAGTGTGGGGTTAAGGGACGAGCAGTACTTC.

The chain links TRBV20-1 to TRBJ1-1; TRBD1 is a possible D gene (6 bases). Looked up from germline, CDR1 is DFQATT and CDR2 is SNEGSKA (reference sequence). The CDR3 loop spans 15 amino acids. Trimming removed 0 bases from V and 5 bases from J, with 16 bases in between. DNA for the CDR3: TGCAGTGCTAGAGAGGGGGGCGGGGGTGGTACTGAAGCTTTCTTT. Translating gives CSAREGGGGGTEAFF.

V and J are TRBV4-1 and TRBJ2-1, with 7 bases lining up with TRBD1. Germline CDR1 and CDR2: MGHRA and YSYEKL. V lost 3 bases, J lost 5 bases, and 13 bases stayed unmatched. CDR3 length: 17 amino acids. CDR3 in amino acids: CASSQALGDSSDNEQFF. CDR3 coding DNA: TGCGCCAGCAGCCAGGCCCTAGGGGACAGTAGTGACAATGAGCAGTTCTTC.

This clonotype came up a few times. The rearrangement uses TRBV12-3 or TRBV12-4 and TRBJ1-2; 11 bases match TRBD1. V lost 7 bases, J lost 5 bases, and 6 bases stayed unmatched. The CDR3 loop spans 14 amino acids. DNA for the CDR3: TGTGCCAGCACCTCGTGGGACAGGGGGTATGGCTACACCTTC. The encoded protein is CASTSWDRGYGYTF.

The V and J genes are TRBV7-2 and TRBJ2-7; tentatively, D is TRBD2 (6 bases). Near its end, the DNA agrees better with TRBJ2-5, so the J call may be wrong. The CDR3 extends over 13 amino acids. In germline, CDR1 is SGHTA, CDR2 FQGNSA. CDR3 region: CASSAGRQETQYF. Here the CDR3 DNA reads TGTGCCAGCAGCGCGGGGAGACAAGAGACCCAGTACTTC.

Regarding this clonotype: Mismatch with germline at one junction end may stem from a read error. The chain is built from TRBV7-2 and TRBJ1-2, with 7 bases identical to TRBD1. This CDR3 is built from 13 residues. Germline CDR1 and CDR2: SGHTA and FQGNSA. CDR3 region: CASSLPGQDGHTF. The CDR3 nucleotides read TGTGCCAGCAGCTTACCCGGACAGGATGGCCACACCTTC.

A few counts support this clonotype. J is TRBJ1-2 and V is TRBV29-1; no reliable D call. Trimming removed 0 bases from V and 0 bases from J, with 11 bases in between. This CDR3 is built from 15 residues. The germline V gene encodes CDR1 SQVTM and CDR2 ANQGSEA. The CDR3 sequence is CSVEDLLSANYGYTF. The CDR3 nucleotides read TGCAGCGTTGAAGATTTGTTGTCTGCTAACTATGGCTACACCTTC.

The chain couples TRBV27 to TRBJ2-3; 8 positions agree with TRBD1. V gave up 4 bases and J gave up 3 bases; unmatched junction bases: 6. The CDR3 consists of 15 residues. Germline CDR1 and CDR2: MNHEY and SMNVEV (reference sequence). CDR3 coding DNA: TGTGCCAGCAGTTCCAGGGGGCTAAGTACAGATACGCAGTATTTT. This gives the protein CASSSRGLSTDTQYF.

This chain joins TRBV2 and TRBJ1-5; D remains ambiguous. The CDR3 contains 14 residues. The germline V and J ends were trimmed by 6 bases and 5 bases, with 14 bases remaining between them. Germline-derived CDR1 and CDR2 are SNHLY and FYNNEI. CDR3: CASRATGLDQPQHF. The DNA for the CDR3 is TGTGCCAGCAGAGCCACCGGGCTCGATCAGCCCCAGCATTTT.

This chain joins TRBV29-1 and TRBJ2-5, with D possibly TRBD1 on 6 matching bases. In germline, CDR1 is SQVTM, CDR2 ANQGSEA. V dropped 4 bases and J dropped 5 bases, with 14 bases sitting between them. This CDR3 spans 13 amino acids. CDR3 sequence (DNA): TGCAGCGTTGGGGGGCTCTTGCAGGAGACCCAGTACTTC. Residues: CSVGGLLQETQYF.